These 28 T cell receptor beta chains came from one sample sequenced in a study of shared clonotypes between healthy human individuals. TCRdb keeps only in-frame clones here, not all; method: immunoSEQ multiplex PCR. The sample includes roughly 2.5 million clones, more than 80% of them seen just once. Source material: naive CD4+ T cells sorted from blood. Subset of the sample: CD45RA+ positively selected. These receptors were collected from a man younger than 35 in good health.

The genes are TRBV6-1 and TRBJ2-5; TRBD2 might be the D (6 bases). Trimming pared 4 bases from V and 5 bases from J, leaving 20 bases between. Germline-derived CDR1 and CDR2 are MNHNS and SASEGT. The length of the CDR3 is 16 residues. This CDR3 is CASSGGNLGGEETQYF. CDR3 bases: TGTGCCAGCAGTGGTGGCAATCTTGGCGGGGAGGAGACCCAGTACTTC.

With regard to this clone: With a much larger clone just one base away, this may be a read error. This rearrangement joins TRBV5-8 to TRBJ1-1; D call uncertain. Trimming cost V 1 base and J 1 base, with 5 bases left between them. The germline V gene encodes CDR1 SGHTS and CDR2 YDEGEE. The CDR3 has 13 amino acids. The CDR3 sequence: CASSLNRNTEAFF. In DNA, the CDR3 is TGTGCCAGCAGCTTGAACAGGAACACTGAAGCTTTCTTT.

This clone was counted between two and nine times. V gene TRBV5-1 combines with J gene TRBJ2-1; possibly TRBD2 for D (5 bases). V was shortened by 4 bases and J by 6 bases, with 11 bases between the two germline ends. CDR3 length: 13 amino acids. Looked up from germline, CDR1 is SGHRS and CDR2 is YFSETQ. The CDR3: CASSGGSGNEQFF. The CDR3 DNA follows: TGCGCCAGCAGCGGCGGGTCGGGCAATGAGCAGTTCTTC.

The chain combines TRBV6-9 with TRBJ1-1; D gene uncertain. The CDR3 spans 16 residues. Per germline, CDR1 MNHGY and CDR2 SVAAGI. Trimming pared 1 base from V and 3 bases from J, leaving 15 bases between. The CDR3, as DNA: TGTGCCAGCAGTTATTTTAGCGGGAGCAACGACACTGAAGCTTTCTTT. Translated, it gives CASSYFSGSNDTEAFF.

The genes are TRBV4-1 and TRBJ2-2, with 11 bases lining up with TRBD1. Trimming took 4 bases from V and 4 from J; bases not matched to a gene: 14. Germline V gene lookup returns CDR1 MGHRA and CDR2 YSYEKL. CDR3 length equals 19 residues. CDR3 coding DNA: TGCGCCAGCAGCCCTGGCCGGGACAGGGGGTGGATTAGCACCGGGGAGCTGTTTTTT. Amino acid sequence: CASSPGRDRGWISTGELFF.

This chain uses TRBV5-4 with TRBJ2-3; no firm D call. The CDR3 spans 13 residues. The ends were cut back, 4 bases at V and 6 bases at J, with 12 bases in the middle. CDR1 and CDR2 (germline): SGHNT, YYREEE (reference sequence). Here the CDR3 reads CASSPKSTDTQYF. The CDR3 bases are TGTGCCAGCAGCCCCAAGAGTACGGATACGCAGTATTTT. Complete variable domain (other parts from reference TRBV5-4 and TRBJ2-3): ETGVTQSPTHLIKTRGQQVTLRCSSQSGHNTVSWYQQALGQGPQFIFQYYREEENGRGNFPPRFSGLQFPNYSSELNVNALELDDSALYLCASSPKSTDTQYFGPGTRLTVL.

The V gene is TRBV19, the J gene TRBJ1-2; a possible D gene is TRBD1 (6 bases). The CDR3 is made up of 13 amino acids. Germline V gene data show CDR1 as LNHDA and CDR2 as SQIVND (reference sequence). V lost 7 bases, J lost 3 bases, and 12 bases lay in between. The CDR3 loop reads CASKKGEDYGYTF. The CDR3 DNA reads TGTGCCAGTAAAAAGGGGGAAGACTATGGCTACACCTTC.

V gene TRBV19 combines with J gene TRBJ2-3; maybe TRBD2 (5 bases). Looked up from germline, CDR1 is LNHDA and CDR2 is SQIVND (reference sequence). The CDR3 sequence is 15 residues long. V was trimmed by 4 bases and J by 4 bases, leaving 15 bases between them. In nucleotides, the CDR3 is TGTGCCAGTAGTACTCCGGGGAAACGCGCAGATACGCAGTATTTT. This encodes CASSTPGKRADTQYF.

The genes are TRBV7-9 and TRBJ2-2, with TRBD1 as a possible D gene (5 bases). Germline loops: CDR1 SEHNR, CDR2 FQNEAQ (reference sequence). This CDR3 is built from 13 residues. The V gene lost 8 bases and the J gene lost 6 bases, with 13 bases spanning the gap. The CDR3 region has the DNA TGTGCCAGCGGAACCCTGGGGCCCGGGGAGCTGTTTTTT. Its translation is CASGTLGPGELFF.

The rearrangement joins TRBV7-6 to TRBJ1-5; D is possibly TRBD1 (5 bases). The CDR3 is 16 residues long. V was shortened by 4 bases and J by 0 bases, with 13 bases between the two germline ends. Germline V CDR1 and CDR2: SGHVS, FNYEAQ. CDR3 amino acids: CASSSHPGGSNQPQHF. The CDR3, as DNA: TGTGCCAGCAGCTCACACCCCGGGGGTAGCAATCAGCCCCAGCATTTT.

This sequence joins TRBV19 and TRBJ2-7; 11 nucleotides match TRBD1. The trim removed 5 bases at V and 4 bases at J, leaving 4 bases unmatched. CDR1 and CDR2 from the germline V gene are LNHDA and SQIVND (reference sequence). This CDR3 has 14 amino acids. The CDR3 bases are TGTGCCAGTAGTCTCGGACAGGGGGCGTACGAGCAGTACTTC. As protein: CASSLGQGAYEQYF.

The chain links TRBV27 to TRBJ2-1; 12 bases map to TRBD2. V trimming: 3 bases; J trimming: 7 bases; junction bases outside the gene matches: 7. Germline V gives CDR1 MNHEY, CDR2 SMNVEV (reference sequence). The CDR3 length is 16 residues. CDR3 bases: TGTGCCAGCAGTTTCGTAACTAGCGGGGGGCGAAATGAGCAGTTCTTC. Residues: CASSFVTSGGRNEQFF.

The chain carries TRBV18 and TRBJ1-6; 9 bases line up with TRBD1. Germline V gives CDR1 KGHSH, CDR2 LQKENI. Unmatched junction bases numbered 12, after V lost 3 bases and J lost 9 bases. The CDR3 covers 17 residues. The CDR3 DNA is TGTGCCAGCTCACCTAGGGGGATCGGGACAGGGTTTTCACCCCTCCACTTT. This gives the protein CASSPRGIGTGFSPLHF.

V is TRBV10-3 and J is TRBJ1-6, with D unresolved. The CDR3 consists of 13 residues. Germline V CDR1 and CDR2: ENHRY, SYGVKD. V was pared by 6 bases and J by 10 bases, with 13 bases between. The CDR3 bases are TGTGCCATCAGGATGGGAGTCAACTCACCCCTCCACTTT. This translates into CAIRMGVNSPLHF.

The chain has TRBV11-2 and TRBJ2-2; D unresolved. This CDR3 is built from 11 residues. Per the germline V gene, CDR1 is SGHAT and CDR2 is FQNNGV. Trimming stripped 9 bases from V and 5 bases from J, with 7 bases between. Written as DNA, the CDR3 is TGTGCCAGTACCATGACCGGGGAGCTGTTTTTT. Its protein product is CASTMTGELFF.

The rearrangement links TRBV19 to TRBJ1-5; possibly TRBD1 for D (6 bases). The CDR3 has 17 amino acids. Germline V lookup: CDR1 LNHDA, CDR2 SQIVND (reference sequence). Between the trimmed V and J ends, which lost 4 bases and 0 bases, there was a span of 16 bases. The CDR3 loop reads CASSTEKQGFSNQPQHF. CDR3 nucleotides: TGTGCCAGTAGTACCGAGAAACAGGGTTTTAGCAATCAGCCCCAGCATTTT.

The chain employs TRBV18 and TRBJ1-6; D is unclear. Germline values: CDR1 KGHSH, CDR2 LQKENI. Trimming took off 6 bases at V and 7 bases at J, with 7 bases between the two ends. The CDR3 sequence is 12 residues long. Here the CDR3 DNA reads TGTGCCAGCTCTCAAGAGAATTCACCCCTCCACTTT. As protein: CASSQENSPLHF. The entire variable domain, with the rest obtained from reference TRBV18 and TRBJ1-6, is as follows: NAGVMQNPRHLVRRRGQEARLRCSPMKGHSHVYWYRQLPEEGLKFMVYLQKENIIDESGMPKERFSAEFPKEGPSILRIQQVVRGDSAAYFCASSQENSPLHFGNGTRLTVT.

The CDR3 DNA is TGTGCCAGCTCCTGGGTGGGCAGGGAGTACGAGCAGTACTTC. Translating gives CASSWVGREYEQYF. The V gene is TRBV18, the J gene TRBJ2-7; D tentatively fits TRBD1 or TRBD2 (5 bases each). Germline loops: CDR1 KGHSH, CDR2 LQKENI. Trimming took 6 bases from V and 4 from J, leaving 16 bases between them. This CDR3 is built from 14 residues.

The chain has TRBV28 and TRBJ1-6, with 7 bases matching TRBD1. The germline gives CDR1 MDHEN, CDR2 SYDVKM. Trimming removed 4 bases from V and 3 bases from J; junction bases left unmatched: 15. The CDR3 is 19 amino acids. CDR3 nucleotides: TGTGCCAGCAGTTCGGGACAGATGACGCCAAGAAACTATAATTCACCCCTCCACTTT. Translation: CASSSGQMTPRNYNSPLHF.

A note on this clone: Other DNA sequences of this sample code for an identical CDR3. The chain joins TRBV9 to TRBJ2-7; D perhaps matches TRBD2 (5 bases). V was trimmed by 0 bases and J by 1 base, leaving 5 bases between them. The germline CDR1 and CDR2 sequences are SGDLS and YYNGEE. This CDR3 region has 13 residues. The CDR3 region is CASSVGGSYEQYF. Written as DNA, the CDR3 is TGTGCCAGCAGCGTAGGCGGGTCCTACGAGCAGTACTTC.

On this clone itself: Other DNA sequences in this sample translate to the same CDR3. The chain is built from TRBV18 and TRBJ2-7; D remains ambiguous. There are 12 residues in the CDR3. The V and J ends lost 2 bases and 1 base respectively, with 3 bases between them. Germline CDR1 and CDR2: KGHSH and LQKENI. The CDR3 region is CASSPSSYEQYF. The CDR3 nucleotides read TGTGCCAGCTCACCATCTTCCTACGAGCAGTACTTC.

This chain connects TRBV6-5 to TRBJ2-7; perhaps TRBD2 as D (6 bases). Germline loops: CDR1 MNHEY, CDR2 SVGAGI. V lost 8 bases and J 5 bases, leaving 22 bases between the germline ends. The CDR3 has 15 residues. DNA for the CDR3: TGTGCCAGCTCTACATTTGGAGGGAGAATCGACGAGCAGTACTTC. Its protein is CASSTFGGRIDEQYF.

The genes are TRBV5-6 and TRBJ1-1, with D perhaps TRBD1 (5 bases). The CDR3 consists of 15 residues. Per germline, CDR1 SGHDT and CDR2 YYEEEE. V shed 0 bases and J shed 3 bases, with 12 bases lying between them. The CDR3 loop reads CASSLAFRDHTEAFF. DNA of the CDR3: TGTGCCAGCAGCTTGGCCTTCAGGGACCACACTGAAGCTTTCTTT.

In regard to this clone: Other DNA sequences from this sample encode an identical CDR3 as well. This chain uses TRBV6-1 with TRBJ2-7; 10 bases are a match to TRBD1. This CDR3 is 14 amino acids long. CDR1 and CDR2 from the germline V gene are MNHNS and SASEGT. V was clipped by 6 bases and J by 2 bases; unmatched bases: 4. The CDR3 sequence is CASRGTGEAYEQYF. CDR3 sequence (DNA): TGTGCCAGCAGGGGGACAGGGGAAGCCTACGAGCAGTACTTC.

A few counts support this clone. Other DNA sequences in the same sample also yield this CDR3. This CDR3 is CAISDGQETQYF. The CDR3 coding sequence is TGTGCCATCAGTGACGGCCAAGAGACCCAGTACTTC. This rearrangement joins TRBV10-3 to TRBJ2-5; D is unclear. The CDR3 has 12 residues. V lost 3 bases and J 1 base, leaving 3 bases between the germline ends. Germline loops: CDR1 ENHRY, CDR2 SYGVKD.

The chain combines TRBV7-9 with TRBJ2-3; 7 bases are a match to TRBD2. The CDR3 spans 16 residues. V was clipped by 4 bases and J by 2 bases; unmatched bases: 9. The germline V gene has CDR1 SEHNR and CDR2 FQNEAQ (reference sequence). The CDR3 region has the DNA TGTGCCAGCAGCTCCCCTTGGCGGGGGAACACAGATACGCAGTATTTT. Translating gives CASSSPWRGNTDTQYF.

The chain recombines TRBV6-5 with TRBJ1-1, with 9 positions matching TRBD1. The V gene end was trimmed by 8 bases and the J gene end by 8 bases; junction bases not matched to a gene: 3. Germline V gives CDR1 MNHEY, CDR2 SVGAGI. The CDR3 runs to 11 residues. The CDR3 DNA reads as TGTGCCAGCGAACAGGGGGCGGAAGCTTTCTTT. As protein: CASEQGAEAFF.

This sequence joins TRBV30 and TRBJ2-7, with TRBD1 as a possible D gene (5 bases). Per the germline V gene, CDR1 is GTSNPN and CDR2 is SVGIG (reference sequence). V was cut by 2 bases and J by 5 bases, with 16 bases left in between. The CDR3 length is 14 residues. This CDR3 is CAWSLGADRDEQYF. As DNA, the CDR3 is TGTGCCTGGAGTTTAGGGGCGGACCGGGACGAGCAGTACTTC.